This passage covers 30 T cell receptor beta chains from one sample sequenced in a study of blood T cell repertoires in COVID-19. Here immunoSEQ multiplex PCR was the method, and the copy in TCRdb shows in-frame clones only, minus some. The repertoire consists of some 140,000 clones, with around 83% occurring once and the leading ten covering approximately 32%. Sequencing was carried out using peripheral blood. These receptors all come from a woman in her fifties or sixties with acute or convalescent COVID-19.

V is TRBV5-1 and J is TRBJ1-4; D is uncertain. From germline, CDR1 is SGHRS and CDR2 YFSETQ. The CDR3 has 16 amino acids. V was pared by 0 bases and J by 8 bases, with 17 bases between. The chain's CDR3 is CASSLGGVEAGEKLFF. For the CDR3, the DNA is TGCGCCAGCAGCTTGGGAGGCGTGGAGGCGGGGGAAAAACTGTTTTTT.

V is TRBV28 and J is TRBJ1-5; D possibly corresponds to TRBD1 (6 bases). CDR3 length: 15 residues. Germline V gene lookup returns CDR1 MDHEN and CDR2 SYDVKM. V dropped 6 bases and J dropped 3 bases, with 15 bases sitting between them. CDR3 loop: CASRWTVQPNQPQHF. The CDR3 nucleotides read TGTGCCAGCAGATGGACAGTGCAACCCAATCAGCCCCAGCATTTT.

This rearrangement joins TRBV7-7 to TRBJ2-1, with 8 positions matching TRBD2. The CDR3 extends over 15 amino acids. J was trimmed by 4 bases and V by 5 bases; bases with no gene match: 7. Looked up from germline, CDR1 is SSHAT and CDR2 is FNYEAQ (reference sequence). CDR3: CASSPLAGGYNEQFF. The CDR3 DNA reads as TGTGCCAGCAGCCCGCTTGCGGGGGGATACAATGAGCAGTTCTTC.

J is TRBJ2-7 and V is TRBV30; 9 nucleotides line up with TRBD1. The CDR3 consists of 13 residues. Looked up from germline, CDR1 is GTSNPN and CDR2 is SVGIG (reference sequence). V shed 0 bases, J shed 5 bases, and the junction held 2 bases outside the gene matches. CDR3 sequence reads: CAWSVTGGHEQYV. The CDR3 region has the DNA TGTGCCTGGAGTGTAACAGGGGGCCACGAGCAGTACGTC.

CDR3 in amino acids: CASSFTGNTDTQYF. DNA for the CDR3: TGTGCCAGCAGTTTTACGGGGAACACAGATACGCAGTATTTT. V is TRBV6-2 or TRBV6-3 and J is TRBJ2-3; a weak D match, TRBD2 (5 bases). The CDR3 consists of 14 residues. The V gene lost 4 bases and the J gene lost 2 bases, with 10 bases spanning the gap. CDR1 and CDR2 from the germline V gene are MNHEY and SVGEGT.

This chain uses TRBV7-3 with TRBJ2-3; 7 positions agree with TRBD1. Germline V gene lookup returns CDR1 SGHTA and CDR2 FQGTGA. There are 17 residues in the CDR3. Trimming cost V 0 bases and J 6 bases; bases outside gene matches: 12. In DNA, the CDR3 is TGTGCCAGCAGCTTAACCGGGGACAGCCTCCAAGTGGATACGCAGTATTTT. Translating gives CASSLTGDSLQVDTQYF.

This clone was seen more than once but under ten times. The CDR3 reads CASSPLIGDNQPQHF. CDR3 DNA sequence: TGTGCCAGCTCACCACTAATAGGAGACAATCAGCCCCAGCATTTT. The chain links TRBV18 to TRBJ1-5; no reliable D call. The CDR3 loop spans 15 amino acids. Trimming left V 1 base short and J 3 bases short, with 10 bases between. Germline V gene sequence: CDR1 KGHSH, CDR2 LQKENI.

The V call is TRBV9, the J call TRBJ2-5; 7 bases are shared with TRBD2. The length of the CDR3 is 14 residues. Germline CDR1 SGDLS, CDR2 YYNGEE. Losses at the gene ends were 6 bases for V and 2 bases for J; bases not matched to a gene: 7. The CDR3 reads CASTLGGGQETQYF. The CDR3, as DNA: TGTGCCAGCACCTTAGGCGGGGGACAAGAGACCCAGTACTTC.

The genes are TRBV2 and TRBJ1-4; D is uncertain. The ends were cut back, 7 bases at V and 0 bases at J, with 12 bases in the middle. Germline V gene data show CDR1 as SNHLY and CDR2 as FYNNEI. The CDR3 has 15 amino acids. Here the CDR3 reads CASKEDGATNEKLFF. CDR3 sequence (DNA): TGTGCCAGCAAGGAGGACGGAGCAACTAATGAAAAACTGTTTTTT.

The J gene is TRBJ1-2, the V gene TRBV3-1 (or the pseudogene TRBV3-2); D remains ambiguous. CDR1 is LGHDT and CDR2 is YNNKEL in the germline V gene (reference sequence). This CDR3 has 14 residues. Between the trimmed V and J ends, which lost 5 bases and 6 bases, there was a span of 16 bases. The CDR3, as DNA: TGTGCCAGCAGCTCCGGGGATGGGTTCGATGGCTACACCTTC. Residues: CASSSGDGFDGYTF.

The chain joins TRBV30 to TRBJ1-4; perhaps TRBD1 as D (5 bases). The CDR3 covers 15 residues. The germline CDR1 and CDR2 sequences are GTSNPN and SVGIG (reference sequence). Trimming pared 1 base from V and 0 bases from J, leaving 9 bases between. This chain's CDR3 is CAWSEGFATNEKLFF. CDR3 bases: TGTGCCTGGAGTGAGGGGTTCGCAACTAATGAAAAACTGTTTTTT.

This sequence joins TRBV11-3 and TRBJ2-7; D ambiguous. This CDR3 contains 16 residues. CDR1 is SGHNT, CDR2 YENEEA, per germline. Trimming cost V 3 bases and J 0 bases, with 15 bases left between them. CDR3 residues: CASSLGAPTSSYEQYV. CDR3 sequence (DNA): TGTGCCAGCAGCTTGGGTGCCCCGACAAGCTCCTACGAGCAGTACGTC.

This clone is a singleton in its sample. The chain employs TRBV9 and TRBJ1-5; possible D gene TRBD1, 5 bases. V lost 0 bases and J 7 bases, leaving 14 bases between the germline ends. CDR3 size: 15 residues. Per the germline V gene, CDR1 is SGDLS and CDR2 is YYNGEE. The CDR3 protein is CASSVGPDRLQPQHF. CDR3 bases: TGTGCCAGCAGCGTAGGTCCCGACAGACTCCAGCCCCAGCATTTT.

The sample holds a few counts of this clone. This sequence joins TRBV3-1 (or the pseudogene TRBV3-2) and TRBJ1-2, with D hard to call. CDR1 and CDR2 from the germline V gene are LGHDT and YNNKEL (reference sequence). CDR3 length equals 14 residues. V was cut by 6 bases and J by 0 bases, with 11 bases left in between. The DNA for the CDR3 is TGTGCCAGCAGACTCCGAGACACTAACTATGGCTACACCTTC. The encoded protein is CASRLRDTNYGYTF.

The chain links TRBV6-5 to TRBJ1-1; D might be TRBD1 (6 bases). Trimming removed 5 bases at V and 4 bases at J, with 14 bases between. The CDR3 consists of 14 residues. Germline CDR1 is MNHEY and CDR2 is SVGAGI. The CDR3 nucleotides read TGTGCCAGCAGTAACAGGGCCACGGGCACTGAAGCTTTCTTT. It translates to CASSNRATGTEAFF.

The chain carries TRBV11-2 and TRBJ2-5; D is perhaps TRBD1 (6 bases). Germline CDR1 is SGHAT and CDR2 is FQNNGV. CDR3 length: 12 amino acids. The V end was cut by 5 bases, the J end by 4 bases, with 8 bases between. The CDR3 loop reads CASSQGRETQYF. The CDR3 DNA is TGTGCCAGCAGCCAGGGGAGAGAGACCCAGTACTTC.

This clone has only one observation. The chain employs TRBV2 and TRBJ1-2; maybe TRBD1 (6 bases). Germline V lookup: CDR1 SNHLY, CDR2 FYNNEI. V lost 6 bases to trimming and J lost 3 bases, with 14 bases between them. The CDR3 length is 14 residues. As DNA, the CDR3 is TGTGCCAGCAGGAGGGACAAAACTTACTATGGCTACACCTTC. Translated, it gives CASRRDKTYYGYTF.

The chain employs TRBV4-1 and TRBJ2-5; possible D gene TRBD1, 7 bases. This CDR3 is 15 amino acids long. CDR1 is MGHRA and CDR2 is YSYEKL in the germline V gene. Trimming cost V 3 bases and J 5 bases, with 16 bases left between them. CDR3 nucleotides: TGCGCCAGCAGCCACTCAGGGGGGCCGGGGGAGACCCAGTACTTC. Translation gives CASSHSGGPGETQYF.

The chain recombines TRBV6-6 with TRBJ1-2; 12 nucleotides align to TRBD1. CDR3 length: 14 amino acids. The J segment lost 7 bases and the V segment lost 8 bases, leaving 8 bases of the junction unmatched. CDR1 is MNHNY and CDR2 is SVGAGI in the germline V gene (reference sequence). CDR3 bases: TGTGCCAGCGGGGACAGGGGGCGGACGGGTGGCTACACCTTC. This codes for CASGDRGRTGGYTF.

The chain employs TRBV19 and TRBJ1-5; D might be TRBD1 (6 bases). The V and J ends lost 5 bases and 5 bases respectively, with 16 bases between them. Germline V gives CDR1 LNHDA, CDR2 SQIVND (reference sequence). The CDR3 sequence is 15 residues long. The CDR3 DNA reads TGTGCCAGTAGTGCGATACAGGGTCGGGATCAGCCCCAGCATTTT. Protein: CASSAIQGRDQPQHF.

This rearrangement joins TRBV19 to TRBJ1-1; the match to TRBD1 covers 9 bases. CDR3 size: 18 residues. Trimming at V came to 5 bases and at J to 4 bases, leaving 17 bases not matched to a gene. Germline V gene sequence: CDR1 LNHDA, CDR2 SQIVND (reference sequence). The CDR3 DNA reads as TGTGCCAGTAGTCCTCCTTGGACAGGGGAATATCAGAGCACTGAAGCTTTCTTT. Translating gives CASSPPWTGEYQSTEAFF.

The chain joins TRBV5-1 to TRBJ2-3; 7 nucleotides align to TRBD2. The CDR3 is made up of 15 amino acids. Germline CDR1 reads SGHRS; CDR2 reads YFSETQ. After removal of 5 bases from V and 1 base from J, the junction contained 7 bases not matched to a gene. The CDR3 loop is CASRLAVVGTDTQYF. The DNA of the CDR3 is TGCGCCAGCAGGCTAGCGGTCGTTGGCACAGATACGCAGTATTTT.

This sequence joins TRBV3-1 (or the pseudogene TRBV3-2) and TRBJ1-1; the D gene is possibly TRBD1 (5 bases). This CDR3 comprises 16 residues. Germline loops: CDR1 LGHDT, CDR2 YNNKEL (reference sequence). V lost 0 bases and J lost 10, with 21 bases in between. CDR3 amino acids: CASSQEDNSLIRGAFF. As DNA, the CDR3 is TGTGCCAGCAGCCAAGAAGACAACAGCCTAATAAGGGGAGCTTTCTTT.

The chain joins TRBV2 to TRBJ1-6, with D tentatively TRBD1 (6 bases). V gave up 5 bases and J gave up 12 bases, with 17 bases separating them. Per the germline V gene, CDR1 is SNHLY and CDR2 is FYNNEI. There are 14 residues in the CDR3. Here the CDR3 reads CASSRTVLSGPLHF. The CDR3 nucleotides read TGTGCCAGCAGTCGGACAGTCCTCTCTGGACCCCTCCACTTT.

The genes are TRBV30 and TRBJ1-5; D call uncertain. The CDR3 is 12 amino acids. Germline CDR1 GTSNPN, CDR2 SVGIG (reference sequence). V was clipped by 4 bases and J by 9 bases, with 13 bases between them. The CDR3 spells CAWNRDETPQHF. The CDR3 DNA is TGTGCCTGGAATCGGGATGAAACGCCCCAGCATTTT.

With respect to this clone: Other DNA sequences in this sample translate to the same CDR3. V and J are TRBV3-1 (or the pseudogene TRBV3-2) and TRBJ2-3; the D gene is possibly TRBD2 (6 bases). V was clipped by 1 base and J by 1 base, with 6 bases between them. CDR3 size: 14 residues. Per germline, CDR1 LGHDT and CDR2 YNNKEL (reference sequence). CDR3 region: CASSQAGGTDTQYF. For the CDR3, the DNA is TGTGCCAGCAGCCAAGCGGGGGGCACAGATACGCAGTATTTT.

This CDR3 is CASSLVGATDTQYF. The CDR3 bases are TGTGCCAGCAGCTTGGTGGGGGCTACAGATACGCAGTATTTT. The chain has TRBV5-8 and TRBJ2-3, with D possibly being TRBD1 (6 bases). The germline gives CDR1 SGHTS, CDR2 YDEGEE. The CDR3 loop spans 14 amino acids. The ends were cut back, 0 bases at V and 3 bases at J, with 8 bases in the middle.

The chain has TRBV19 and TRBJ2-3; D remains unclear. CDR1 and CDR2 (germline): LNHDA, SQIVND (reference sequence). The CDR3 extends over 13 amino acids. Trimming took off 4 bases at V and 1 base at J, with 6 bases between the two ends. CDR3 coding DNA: TGTGCCAGTAGTAAGCTTCGCACAGATACGCAGTATTTT. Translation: CASSKLRTDTQYF. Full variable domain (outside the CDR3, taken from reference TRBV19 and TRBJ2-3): DGGITQSPKYLFRKEGQNVTLSCEQNLNHDAMYWYRQDPGQGLRLIYYSQIVNDFQKGDIAEGYSVSREKKESFPLTVTSAQKNPTAFYLCASSKLRTDTQYFGPGTRLTVL.

This CDR3 is CASSPAGGSGLRTEAFF. The DNA for the CDR3 is TGTGCCAGCAGTCCTGCCGGGGGGTCAGGCCTCCGAACTGAAGCTTTCTTT. V and J are TRBV28 and TRBJ1-1, with D maybe TRBD1 (5 bases). CDR3 length: 17 amino acids. CDR1 and CDR2 (germline): MDHEN, SYDVKM. V shed 5 bases and J shed 5 bases, with 24 bases lying between them. The whole variable domain, filled in from reference TRBV28 and TRBJ1-1, reads DVKVTQSSRYLVKRTGEKVFLECVQDMDHENMFWYRQDPGLGLRLIYFSYDVKMKEKGDIPEGYSVSREKKERFSLILESASTNQTSMYLCASSPAGGSGLRTEAFFGQGTRLTVV.

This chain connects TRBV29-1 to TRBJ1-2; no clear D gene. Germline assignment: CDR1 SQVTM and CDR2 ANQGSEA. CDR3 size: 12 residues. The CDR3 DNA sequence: TGCGGAATGGAGGCAGTCTCTTATGGCTACACCTTC. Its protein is CGMEAVSYGYTF. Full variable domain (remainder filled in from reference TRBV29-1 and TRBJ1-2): SAVISQKPSRDICQRGTSLTIQCQVDSQVTMMFWYRQQPGQSLTLIATANQGSEATYESGFVIDKFPISRPNLTFSTLTVSNMSPEDSSIYLCGMEAVSYGYTFGSGTRLTVV.